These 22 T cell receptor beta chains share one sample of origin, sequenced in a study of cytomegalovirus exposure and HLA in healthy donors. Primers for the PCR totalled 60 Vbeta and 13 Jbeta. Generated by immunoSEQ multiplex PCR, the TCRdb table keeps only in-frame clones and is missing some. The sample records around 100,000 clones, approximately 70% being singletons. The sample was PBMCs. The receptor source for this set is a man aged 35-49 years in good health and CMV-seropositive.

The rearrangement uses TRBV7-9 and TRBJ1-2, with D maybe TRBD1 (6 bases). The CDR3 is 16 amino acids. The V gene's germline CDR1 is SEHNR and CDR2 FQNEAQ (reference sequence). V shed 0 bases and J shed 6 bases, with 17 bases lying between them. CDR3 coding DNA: TGTGCCAGCAGCTTAGCGGAGGTACGGGGGGGCCATGGCTACACCTTC. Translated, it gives CASSLAEVRGGHGYTF.

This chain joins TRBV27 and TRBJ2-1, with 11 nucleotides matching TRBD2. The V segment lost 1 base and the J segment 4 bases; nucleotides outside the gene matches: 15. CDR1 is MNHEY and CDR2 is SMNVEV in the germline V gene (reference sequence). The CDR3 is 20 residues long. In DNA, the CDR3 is TGTGCCAGCAGTTTATTGTTTGGCCTAGCGGGAGGCCCGGATTACAATGAGCAGTTCTTC. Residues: CASSLLFGLAGGPDYNEQFF.

The CDR3 reads CASSSPSGGKGELFF. CDR3 DNA sequence: TGTGCCAGCAGTTCCCCTAGCGGGGGTAAAGGGGAGCTGTTTTTT. The chain is built from TRBV28 and TRBJ2-2, with 10 bases fitting TRBD2. The CDR3 sequence is 15 residues long. Germline loops: CDR1 MDHEN, CDR2 SYDVKM. Unmatched junction bases numbered 7, after V lost 4 bases and J lost 8 bases.

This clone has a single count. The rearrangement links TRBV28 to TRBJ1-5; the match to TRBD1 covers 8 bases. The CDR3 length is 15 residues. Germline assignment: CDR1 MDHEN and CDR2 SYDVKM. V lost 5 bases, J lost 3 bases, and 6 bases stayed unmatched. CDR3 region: CASSTGTGDNQPQHF. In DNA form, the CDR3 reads TGTGCCAGCAGTACCGGGACAGGAGACAATCAGCCCCAGCATTTT. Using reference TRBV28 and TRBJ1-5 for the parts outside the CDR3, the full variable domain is DVKVTQSSRYLVKRTGEKVFLECVQDMDHENMFWYRQDPGLGLRLIYFSYDVKMKEKGDIPEGYSVSREKKERFSLILESASTNQTSMYLCASSTGTGDNQPQHFGDGTRLSIL.

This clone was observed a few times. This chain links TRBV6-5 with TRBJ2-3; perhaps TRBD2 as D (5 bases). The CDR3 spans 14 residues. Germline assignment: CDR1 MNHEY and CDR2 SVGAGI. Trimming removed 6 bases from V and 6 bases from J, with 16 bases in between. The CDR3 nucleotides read TGTGCCAGCAGCCCGCTCCGGGGATCGGATACGCAGTATTTT. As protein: CASSPLRGSDTQYF.

The chain's CDR3 is CASSLLETGELFF. Here the CDR3 DNA reads TGTGCCAGCAGCTTGTTGGAGACCGGGGAGCTGTTTTTT. V is TRBV5-6 and J is TRBJ2-2; D gene ambiguous. Germline CDR1 reads SGHDT; CDR2 reads YYEEEE. CDR3 length: 13 residues. The V gene lost 1 base and the J gene lost 5 bases, with 6 bases spanning the gap. The full variable domain, in which reference TRBV5-6 and TRBJ2-2 provide the parts outside the CDR3, is DAGVTQSPTHLIKTRGQQVTLRCSPKSGHDTVSWYQQALGQGPQFIFQYYEEEERQRGNFPDRFSGHQFPNYSSELNVNALLLGDSALYLCASSLLETGELFFGEGSRLTVL.

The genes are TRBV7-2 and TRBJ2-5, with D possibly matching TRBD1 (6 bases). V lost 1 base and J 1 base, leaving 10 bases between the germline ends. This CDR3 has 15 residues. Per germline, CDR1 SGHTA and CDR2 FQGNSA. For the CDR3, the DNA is TGTGCCAGCAGCTTAGGCCCAGGGGTCCAAGAGACCCAGTACTTC. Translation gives CASSLGPGVQETQYF.

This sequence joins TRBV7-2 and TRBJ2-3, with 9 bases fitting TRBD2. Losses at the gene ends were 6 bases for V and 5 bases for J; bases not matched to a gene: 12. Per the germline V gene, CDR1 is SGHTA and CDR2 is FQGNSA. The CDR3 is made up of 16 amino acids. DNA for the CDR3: TGTGCCAGCAGTCCAGCTGTAGCGGGAGTTGGAGATACGCAGTATTTT. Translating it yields CASSPAVAGVGDTQYF. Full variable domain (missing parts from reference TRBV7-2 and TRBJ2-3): GAGVSQSPSNKVTEKGKDVELRCDPISGHTALYWYRQSLGQGLEFLIYFQGNSAPDKSGLPSDRFSAERTGGSVSTLTIQRTQQEDSAVYLCASSPAVAGVGDTQYFGPGTRLTVL.

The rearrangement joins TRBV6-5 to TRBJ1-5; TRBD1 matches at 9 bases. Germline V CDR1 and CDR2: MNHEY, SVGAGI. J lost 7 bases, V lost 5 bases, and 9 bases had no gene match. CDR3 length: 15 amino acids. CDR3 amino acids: CASSAEQGARQPQHF. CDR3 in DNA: TGTGCCAGCAGTGCGGAACAGGGGGCTAGGCAGCCCCAGCATTTT.

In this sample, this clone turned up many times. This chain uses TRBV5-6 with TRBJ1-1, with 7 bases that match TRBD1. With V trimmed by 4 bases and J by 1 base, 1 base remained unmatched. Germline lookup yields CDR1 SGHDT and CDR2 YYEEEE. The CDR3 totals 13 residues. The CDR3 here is CASSRDRNTEAFF. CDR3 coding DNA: TGTGCCAGCAGCCGGGACAGGAACACTGAAGCTTTCTTT.

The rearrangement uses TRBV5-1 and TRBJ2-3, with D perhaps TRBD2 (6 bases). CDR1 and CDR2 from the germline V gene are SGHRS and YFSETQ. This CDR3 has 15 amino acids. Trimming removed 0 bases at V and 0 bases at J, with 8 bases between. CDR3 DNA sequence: TGCGCCAGCAGCTTGGGCGGGATGAGCACAGATACGCAGTATTTT. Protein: CASSLGGMSTDTQYF. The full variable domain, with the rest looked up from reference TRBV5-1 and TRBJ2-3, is KAGVTQTPRYLIKTRGQQVTLSCSPISGHRSVSWYQQTPGQGLQFLFEYFSETQRNKGNFPGRFSGRQFSNSRSEMNVSTLELGDSALYLCASSLGGMSTDTQYFGPGTRLTVL.

The CDR3 DNA sequence: TGCGCCAGCAGCCAAGTACAGGAGGGCCGAGCGTATTTT. Translation gives CASSQVQEGRAYF. The rearrangement links TRBV4-1 to TRBJ2-3; D is possibly TRBD2 (6 bases). Trimming removed 1 base from V and 14 bases from J, with 16 bases in between. CDR1 and CDR2 (germline): MGHRA, YSYEKL. The CDR3 contains 13 residues.

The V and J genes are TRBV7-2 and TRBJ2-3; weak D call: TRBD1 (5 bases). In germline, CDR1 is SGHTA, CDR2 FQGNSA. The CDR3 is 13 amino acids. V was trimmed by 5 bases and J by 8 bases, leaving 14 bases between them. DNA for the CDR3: TGTGCCAGCAGCCATTCGGACCAGGGTACGCAGTATTTT. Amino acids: CASSHSDQGTQYF.

For the CDR3, the DNA is TGTGCCAGCATAAAATTACTCAGGGTTTACACTGAAGCTTTCTTT. Translated, it gives CASIKLLRVYTEAFF. The chain is built from TRBV28 and TRBJ1-1, with a possible D match to TRBD1 (5 bases). With 7 bases removed from V and 3 bases from J, the gap between germline ends came to 18 bases. Germline V gene sequence: CDR1 MDHEN, CDR2 SYDVKM. The CDR3 runs 15 residues.

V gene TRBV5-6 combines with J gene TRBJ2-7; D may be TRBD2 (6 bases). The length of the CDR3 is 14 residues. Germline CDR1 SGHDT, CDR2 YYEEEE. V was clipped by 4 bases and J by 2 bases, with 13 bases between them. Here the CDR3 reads CASSPPGGPYEQYF. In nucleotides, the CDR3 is TGTGCCAGCAGCCCCCCCGGGGGACCCTACGAGCAGTACTTC.

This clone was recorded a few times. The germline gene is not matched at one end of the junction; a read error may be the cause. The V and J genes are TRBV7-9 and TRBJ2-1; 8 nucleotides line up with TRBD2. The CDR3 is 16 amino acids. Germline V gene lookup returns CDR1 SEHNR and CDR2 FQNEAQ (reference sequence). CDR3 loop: CSSSSRLASSYNEQFF. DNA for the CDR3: TGTTCCAGCAGCTCCAGACTAGCGAGCTCCTACAATGAGCAGTTCTTC.

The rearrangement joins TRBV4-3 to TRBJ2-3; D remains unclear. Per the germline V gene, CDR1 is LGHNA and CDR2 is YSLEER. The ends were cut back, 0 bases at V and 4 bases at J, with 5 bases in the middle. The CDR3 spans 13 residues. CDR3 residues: CASSQDLSDTQYF. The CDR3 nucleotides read TGCGCCAGCAGCCAAGATCTATCAGATACGCAGTATTTT.

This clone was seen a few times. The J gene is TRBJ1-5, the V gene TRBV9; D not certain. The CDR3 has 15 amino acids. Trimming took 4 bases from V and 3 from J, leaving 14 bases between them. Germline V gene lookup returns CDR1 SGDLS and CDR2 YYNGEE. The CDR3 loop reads CASSRHGQANQPQHF. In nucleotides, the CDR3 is TGTGCCAGCAGCCGCCACGGCCAGGCCAATCAGCCCCAGCATTTT.

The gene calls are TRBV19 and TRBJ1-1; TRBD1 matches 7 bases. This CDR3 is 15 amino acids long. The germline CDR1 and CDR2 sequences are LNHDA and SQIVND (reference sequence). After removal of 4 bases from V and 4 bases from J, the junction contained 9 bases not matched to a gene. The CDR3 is CASSTPTGKSTEAFF. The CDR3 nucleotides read TGTGCCAGTAGTACCCCGACAGGGAAGAGCACTGAAGCTTTCTTT.

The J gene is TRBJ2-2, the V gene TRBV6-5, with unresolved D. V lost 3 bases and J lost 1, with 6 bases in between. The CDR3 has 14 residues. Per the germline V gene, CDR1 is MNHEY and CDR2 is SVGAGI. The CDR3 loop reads CASSYSRNTGELFF. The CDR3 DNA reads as TGTGCCAGCAGTTATAGCCGGAACACCGGGGAGCTGTTTTTT.

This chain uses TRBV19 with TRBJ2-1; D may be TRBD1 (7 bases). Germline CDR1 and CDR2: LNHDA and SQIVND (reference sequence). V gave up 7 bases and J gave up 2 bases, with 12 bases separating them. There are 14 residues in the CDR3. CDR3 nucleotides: TGTGCCAGTACGGCAGGGGGGACCTACAATGAGCAGTTCTTC. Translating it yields CASTAGGTYNEQFF.

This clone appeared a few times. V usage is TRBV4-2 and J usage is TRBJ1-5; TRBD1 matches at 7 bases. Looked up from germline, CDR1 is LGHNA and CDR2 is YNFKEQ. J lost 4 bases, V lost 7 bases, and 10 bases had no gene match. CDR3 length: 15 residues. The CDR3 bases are TGTGCCAGCACCCTATACCGGGACAGTAATCAGCCCCAGCATTTT. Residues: CASTLYRDSNQPQHF.